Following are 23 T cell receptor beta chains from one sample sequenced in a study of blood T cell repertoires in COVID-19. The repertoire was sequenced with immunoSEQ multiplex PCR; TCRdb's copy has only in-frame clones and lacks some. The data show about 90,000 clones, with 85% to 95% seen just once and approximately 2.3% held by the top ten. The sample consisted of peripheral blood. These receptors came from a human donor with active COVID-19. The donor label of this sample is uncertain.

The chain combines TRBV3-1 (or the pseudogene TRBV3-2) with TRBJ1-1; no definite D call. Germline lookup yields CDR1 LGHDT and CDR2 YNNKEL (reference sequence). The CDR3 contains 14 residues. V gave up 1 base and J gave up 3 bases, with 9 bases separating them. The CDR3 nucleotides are TGTGCCAGCAGCCAAGCCGCCGGGGACACTGAAGCTTTCTTT. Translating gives CASSQAAGDTEAFF.

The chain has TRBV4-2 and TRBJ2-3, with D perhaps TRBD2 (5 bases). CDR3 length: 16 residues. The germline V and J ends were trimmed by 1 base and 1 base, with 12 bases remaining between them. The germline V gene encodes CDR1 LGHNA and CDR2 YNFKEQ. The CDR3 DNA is TGTGCCAGCAGCCAAGGGAGCGGTCGGGGCACAGATACGCAGTATTTT. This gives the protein CASSQGSGRGTDTQYF.

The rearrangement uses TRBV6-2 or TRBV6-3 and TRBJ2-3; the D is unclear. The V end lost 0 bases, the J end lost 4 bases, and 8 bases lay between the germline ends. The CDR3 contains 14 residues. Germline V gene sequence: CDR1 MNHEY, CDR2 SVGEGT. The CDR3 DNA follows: TGTGCCAGCAGTTACTCGGCGGTACCAGATACGCAGTATTTT. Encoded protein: CASSYSAVPDTQYF.

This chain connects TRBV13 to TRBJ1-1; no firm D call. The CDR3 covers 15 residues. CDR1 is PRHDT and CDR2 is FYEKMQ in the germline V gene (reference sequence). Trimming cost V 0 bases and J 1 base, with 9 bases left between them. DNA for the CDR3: TGTGCCAGCAGCTTAGGCCAGCTAGGGAACACTGAAGCTTTCTTT. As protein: CASSLGQLGNTEAFF. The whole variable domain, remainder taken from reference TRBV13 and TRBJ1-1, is AAGVIQSPRHLIKEKRETATLKCYPIPRHDTVYWYQQGPGQDPQFLISFYEKMQSDKGSIPDRFSAQQFSDYHSELNMSSLELGDSALYFCASSLGQLGNTEAFFGQGTRLTVV.

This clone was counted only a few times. This chain's CDR3 is CASSVWLAGGLMNEQYF. Here the CDR3 DNA reads TGTGCCAGCAGCGTCTGGCTAGCGGGGGGGCTCATGAACGAGCAGTACTTC. The chain is built from TRBV5-6 and TRBJ2-7; 12 nucleotides agree with TRBD2. This CDR3 region has 17 residues. Trimming at V came to 4 bases and at J to 5 bases, leaving 13 bases not matched to a gene. Germline V gene lookup returns CDR1 SGHDT and CDR2 YYEEEE.

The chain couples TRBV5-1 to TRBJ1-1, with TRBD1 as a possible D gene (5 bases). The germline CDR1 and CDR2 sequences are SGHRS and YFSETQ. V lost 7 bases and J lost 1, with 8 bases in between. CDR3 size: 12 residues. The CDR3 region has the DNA TGCGCCAGCCAGACAGAGAACACTGAAGCTTTCTTT. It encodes CASQTENTEAFF.

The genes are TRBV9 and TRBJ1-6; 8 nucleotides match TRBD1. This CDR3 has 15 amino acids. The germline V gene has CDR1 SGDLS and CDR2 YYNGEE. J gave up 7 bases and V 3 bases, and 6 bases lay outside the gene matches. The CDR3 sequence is CASSGGDRYNSPLHF. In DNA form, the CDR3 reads TGTGCCAGCAGCGGGGGGGACAGGTACAATTCACCCCTCCACTTT.

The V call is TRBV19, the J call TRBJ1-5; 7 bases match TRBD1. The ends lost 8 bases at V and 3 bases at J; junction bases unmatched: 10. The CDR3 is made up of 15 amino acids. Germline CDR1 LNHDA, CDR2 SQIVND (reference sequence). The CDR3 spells CASRTGLHLNQPQHF. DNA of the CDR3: TGTGCCAGTCGGACAGGACTCCACCTCAATCAGCCCCAGCATTTT.

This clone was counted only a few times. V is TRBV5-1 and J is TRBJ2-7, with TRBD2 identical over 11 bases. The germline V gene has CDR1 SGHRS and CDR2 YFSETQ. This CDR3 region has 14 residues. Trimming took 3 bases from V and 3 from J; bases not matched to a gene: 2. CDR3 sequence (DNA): TGCGCCAGCAGCTCGGGACTAGCGGACTACGAGCAGTACTTC. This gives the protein CASSSGLADYEQYF.

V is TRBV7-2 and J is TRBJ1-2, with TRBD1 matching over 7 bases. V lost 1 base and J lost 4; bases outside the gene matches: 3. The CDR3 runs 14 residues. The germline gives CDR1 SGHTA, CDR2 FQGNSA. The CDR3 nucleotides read TGTGCCAGCAGCTTAGAACAGGGGACCTATGGCTACACCTTC. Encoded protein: CASSLEQGTYGYTF. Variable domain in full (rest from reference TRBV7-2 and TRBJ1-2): GAGVSQSPSNKVTEKGKDVELRCDPISGHTALYWYRQSLGQGLEFLIYFQGNSAPDKSGLPSDRFSAERTGGSVSTLTIQRTQQEDSAVYLCASSLEQGTYGYTFGSGTRLTVV.

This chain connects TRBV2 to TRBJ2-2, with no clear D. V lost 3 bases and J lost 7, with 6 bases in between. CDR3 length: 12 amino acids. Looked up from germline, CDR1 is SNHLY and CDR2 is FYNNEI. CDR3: CASSERHGELFF. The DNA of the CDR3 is TGTGCCAGCAGTGAGCGCCACGGGGAGCTGTTTTTT.

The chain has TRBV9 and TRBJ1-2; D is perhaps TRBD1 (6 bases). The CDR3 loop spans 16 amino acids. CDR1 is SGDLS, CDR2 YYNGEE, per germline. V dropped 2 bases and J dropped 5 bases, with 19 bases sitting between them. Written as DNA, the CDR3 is TGTGCCAGCAGCGTGATTGGGACATTGGATGGGTATGGCTACACCTTC. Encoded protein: CASSVIGTLDGYGYTF.

CDR3 amino acids: CASSSGGAFVRAQYF. The CDR3 nucleotides are TGTGCCAGCAGTAGCGGGGGGGCATTCGTGAGGGCCCAGTACTTC. The chain combines TRBV27 with TRBJ2-5; 10 bases match TRBD2. Per germline, CDR1 MNHEY and CDR2 SMNVEV (reference sequence). CDR3 size: 15 residues. V was clipped by 5 bases and J by 9 bases; unmatched bases: 12.

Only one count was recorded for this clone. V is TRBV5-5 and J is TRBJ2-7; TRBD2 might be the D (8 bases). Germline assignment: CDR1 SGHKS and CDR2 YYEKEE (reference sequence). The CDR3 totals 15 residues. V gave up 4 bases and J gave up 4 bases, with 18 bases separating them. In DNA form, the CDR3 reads TGTGCCAGCAGCCTGACGGGAGGGGGCTTGTACGAGCAGTACTTC. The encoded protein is CASSLTGGGLYEQYF.

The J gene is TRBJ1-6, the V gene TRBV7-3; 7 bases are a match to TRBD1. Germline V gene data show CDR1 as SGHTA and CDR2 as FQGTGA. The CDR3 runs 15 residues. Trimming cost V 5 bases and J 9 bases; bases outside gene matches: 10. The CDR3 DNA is TGTGCCAGCAGCAAATGGGGCCAGGGGGGTTCACCCCTCCACTTT. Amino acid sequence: CASSKWGQGGSPLHF.

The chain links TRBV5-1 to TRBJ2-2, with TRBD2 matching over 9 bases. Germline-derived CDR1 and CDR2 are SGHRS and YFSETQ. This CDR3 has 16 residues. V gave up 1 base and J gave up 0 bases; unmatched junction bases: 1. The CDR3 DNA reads TGCGCCAGCAGCTTGAGCGGGGGGCCGAACACCGGGGAGCTGTTTTTT. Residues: CASSLSGGPNTGELFF.

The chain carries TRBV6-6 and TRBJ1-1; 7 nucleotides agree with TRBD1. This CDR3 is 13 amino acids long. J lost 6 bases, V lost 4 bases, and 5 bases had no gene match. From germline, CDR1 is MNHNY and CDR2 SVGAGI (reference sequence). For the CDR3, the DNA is TGTGCCAGCAGTTCGACAGGGCACCCTGAAGCTTTCTTT. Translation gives CASSSTGHPEAFF.

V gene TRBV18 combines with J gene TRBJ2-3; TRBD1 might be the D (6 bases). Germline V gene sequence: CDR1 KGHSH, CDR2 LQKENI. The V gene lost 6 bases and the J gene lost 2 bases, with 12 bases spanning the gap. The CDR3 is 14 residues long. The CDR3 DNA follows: TGTGCCAGCTCCCAGGACAGACACACAGATACGCAGTATTTT. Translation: CASSQDRHTDTQYF.

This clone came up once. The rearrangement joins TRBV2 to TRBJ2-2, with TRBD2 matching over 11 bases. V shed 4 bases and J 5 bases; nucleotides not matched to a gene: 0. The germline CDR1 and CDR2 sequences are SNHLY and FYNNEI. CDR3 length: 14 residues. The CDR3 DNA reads TGTGCCAGCAGTGGACTAGCGGGAACCGGGGAGCTGTTTTTT. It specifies CASSGLAGTGELFF.

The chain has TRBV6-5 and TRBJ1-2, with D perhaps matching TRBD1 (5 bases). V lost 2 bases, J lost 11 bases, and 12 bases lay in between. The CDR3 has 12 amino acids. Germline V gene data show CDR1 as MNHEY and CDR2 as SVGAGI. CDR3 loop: CASSYAGYGYTF. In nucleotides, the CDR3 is TGTGCCAGCAGTTACGCAGGGTACGGATACACCTTC.

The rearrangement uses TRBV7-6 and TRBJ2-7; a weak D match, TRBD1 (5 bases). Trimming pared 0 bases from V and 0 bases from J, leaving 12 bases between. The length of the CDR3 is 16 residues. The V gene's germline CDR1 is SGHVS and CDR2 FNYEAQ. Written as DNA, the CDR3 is TGTGCCAGCAGCTTAGCACCAGGGCCAAGCTCCTACGAGCAGTACTTC. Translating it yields CASSLAPGPSSYEQYF.

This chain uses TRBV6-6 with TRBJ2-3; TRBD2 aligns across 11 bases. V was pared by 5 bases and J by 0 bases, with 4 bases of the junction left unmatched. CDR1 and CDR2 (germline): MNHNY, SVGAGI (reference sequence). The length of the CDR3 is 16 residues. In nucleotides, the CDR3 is TGTGCCAGCAGTCGACTAGCGGGGATTAGCACAGATACGCAGTATTTT. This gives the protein CASSRLAGISTDTQYF.

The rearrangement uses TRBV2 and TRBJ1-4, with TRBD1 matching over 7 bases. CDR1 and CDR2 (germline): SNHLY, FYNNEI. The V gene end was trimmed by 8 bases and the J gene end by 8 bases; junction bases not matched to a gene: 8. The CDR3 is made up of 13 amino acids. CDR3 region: CASDRDRKEKLFF. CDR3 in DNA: TGTGCCAGCGACAGGGACAGAAAGGAAAAACTGTTTTTT.